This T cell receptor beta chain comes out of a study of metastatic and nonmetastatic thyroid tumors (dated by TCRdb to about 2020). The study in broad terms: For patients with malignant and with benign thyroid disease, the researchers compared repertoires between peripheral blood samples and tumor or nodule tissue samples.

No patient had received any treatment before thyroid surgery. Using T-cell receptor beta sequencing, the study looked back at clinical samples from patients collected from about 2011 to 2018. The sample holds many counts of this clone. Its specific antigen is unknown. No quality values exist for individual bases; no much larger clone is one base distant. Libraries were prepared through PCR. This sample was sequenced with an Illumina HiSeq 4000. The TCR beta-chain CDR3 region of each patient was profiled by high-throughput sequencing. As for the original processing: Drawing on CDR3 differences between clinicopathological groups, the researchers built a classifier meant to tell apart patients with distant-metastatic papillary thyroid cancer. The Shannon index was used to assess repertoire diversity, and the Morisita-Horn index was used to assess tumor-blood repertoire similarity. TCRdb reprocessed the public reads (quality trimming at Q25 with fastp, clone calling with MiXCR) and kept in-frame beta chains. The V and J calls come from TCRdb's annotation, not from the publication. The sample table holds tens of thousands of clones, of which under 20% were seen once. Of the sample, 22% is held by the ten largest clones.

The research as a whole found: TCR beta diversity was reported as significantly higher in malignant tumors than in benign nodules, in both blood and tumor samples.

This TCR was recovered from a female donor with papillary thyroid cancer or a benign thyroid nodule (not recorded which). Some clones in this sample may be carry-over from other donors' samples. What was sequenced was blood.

Read as DNA, the sequence is TGTGCCAGTAGTATAGTAGGCCAGCCCCCGTACAATGAGCAGTTCTTC. It is translated as CASSIVGQPPYNEQFF. This sequence uses TRBV19 and TRBJ2-1; the D segment cannot be called with confidence. The CDR3 spans 16 residues, from the cysteine through the phenylalanine. The retained sequence is limited to the CDR3, 48 bases, with the frame set at the first base. Deletion took 1 base off V and 4 bases off J, with a span of 14 bases between the germline ends. The germline V gene (reference sequence) provides CDR1 LNHDA and CDR2 SQIVND.